The TCR beta chain under discussion was sequenced for a study of breast tumors, draining lymph nodes, adjacent tissues (dated by TCRdb to the mid-2010s). With regard to the full study: The study compared TCR beta repertoires across tumor, adjacent nontumor tissue and axillary lymph nodes from breast cancer patients. In human breast cancer, the study set out to assess how tumor, surrounding tissue and draining lymph node repertoires relate to one another and whether T cells might be exchanged between them.

Lymph node samples came from the axillary draining lymph nodes of breast cancer patients. Results and caveats for the whole study, not just this receptor: Tumor and nontumor tissue repertoires were found to be significantly more similar in luminal-like than in basal-like breast cancer. The data were judged consistent with most tumor T cells deriving from the lymph node and then expanding within tumor tissue. The conclusion that tumor T cells originate in lymph nodes was framed as consistent with a hypothesis rather than directly demonstrated. Tumor T-cell repertoires showed less diversity than lymph node repertoires and more diversity than nontumor tissue repertoires, and tumor T-cell repertoires showed preferential V and J gene usage.

For sequencing, an Illumina HiSeq 2000 was employed. TCR beta chain libraries were generated through multiplex PCR amplification. High-throughput sequencing was used to analyze the amplified TCR beta chain products. Starting from the raw public reads, TCRdb applied fastp trimming at Q25, assembled clones with MiXCR and retained in-frame beta chains. Each entry merges the rows of one CDR3 protein and shows their most common DNA and genes. Across this sample there are 270,000 or so distinct CDR3 sequences, with 30% seen only once. The ten largest clones add up to under 1.2% of the sample. From cysteine to phenylalanine, the CDR3 is 15 amino acids long. Just the 45-base CDR3 DNA is kept, in frame starting at base 1. CDR1 SGHVS and CDR2 FQNEAQ are derived from the germline V gene. Compared with germline, V lacks 5 bases and J lacks 5 bases; bases without a gene match: 12. The table lists this clonotype with many counts. Its recognized antigen is unknown. No much larger clonotype is one base removed from it; base qualities were not supplied.

This TCR came from a female donor with breast cancer. Some clones in this sample may be carry-over from other donors' samples. Input material: axillary lymph node tissue. The V gene is TRBV7-8 and the J gene is TRBJ2-7; 7 middle bases align to TRBD2. The CDR3 protein sequence reads: CASSPRLAFIDEQYF. The bases are TGTGCCAGCAGCCCTCGACTAGCTTTTATCGACGAGCAGTACTTC.